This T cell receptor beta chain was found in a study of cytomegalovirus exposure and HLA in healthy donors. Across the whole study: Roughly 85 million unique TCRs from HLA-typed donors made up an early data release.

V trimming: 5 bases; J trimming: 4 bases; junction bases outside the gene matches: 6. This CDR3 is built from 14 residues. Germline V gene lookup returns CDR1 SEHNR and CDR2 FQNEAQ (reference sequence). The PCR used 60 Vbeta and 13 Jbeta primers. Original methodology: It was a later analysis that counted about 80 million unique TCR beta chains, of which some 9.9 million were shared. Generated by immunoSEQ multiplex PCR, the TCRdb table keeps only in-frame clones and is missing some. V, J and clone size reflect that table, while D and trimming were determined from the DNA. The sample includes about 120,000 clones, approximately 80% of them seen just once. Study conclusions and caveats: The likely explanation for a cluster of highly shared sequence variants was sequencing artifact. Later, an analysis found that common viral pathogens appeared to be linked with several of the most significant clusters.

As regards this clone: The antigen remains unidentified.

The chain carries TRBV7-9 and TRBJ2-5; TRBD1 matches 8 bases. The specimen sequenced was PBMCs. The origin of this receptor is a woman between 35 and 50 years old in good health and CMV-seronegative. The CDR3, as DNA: TGTGCCAGCAGCCCCCAGACAGGGGCAGAGACCCAGTACTTC. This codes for CASSPQTGAETQYF.